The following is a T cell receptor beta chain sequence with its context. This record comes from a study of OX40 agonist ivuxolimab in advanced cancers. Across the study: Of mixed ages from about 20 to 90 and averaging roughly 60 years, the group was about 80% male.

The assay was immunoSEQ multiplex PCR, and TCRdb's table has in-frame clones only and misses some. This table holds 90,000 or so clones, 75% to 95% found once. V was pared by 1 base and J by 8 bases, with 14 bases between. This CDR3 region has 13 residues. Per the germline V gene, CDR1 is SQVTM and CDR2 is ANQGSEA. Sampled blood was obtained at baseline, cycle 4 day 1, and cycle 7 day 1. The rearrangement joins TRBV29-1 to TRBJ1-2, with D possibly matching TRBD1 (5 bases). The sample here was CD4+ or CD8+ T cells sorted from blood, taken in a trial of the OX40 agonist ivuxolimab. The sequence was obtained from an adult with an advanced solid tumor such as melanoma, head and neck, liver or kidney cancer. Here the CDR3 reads CSVEGMGRRGYTF. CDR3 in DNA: TGCAGCGTTGAAGGTATGGGGCGCCGAGGCTACACCTTC.